This TCR beta chain was captured in a study of CD8 T cells in ankylosing spondylitis. Findings and limits, study-wide: Disease-linked clones were reportedly significantly enriched in matched ankylosing spondylitis synovial fluid. Seemingly characteristic of ankylosing spondylitis blood was a TCR beta motif consisting of about 8 highly homologous variants.

Germline CDR1 reads DFQATT; CDR2 reads SNEGSKA (reference sequence). J was trimmed by 2 bases and V by 6 bases; bases with no gene match: 12. The CDR3 consists of 15 residues. By quantitative 5'-RACE with molecular barcodes, the TCR beta libraries were made. TCRdb reprocessed the 5' RACE reads with MiXCR, giving one entry per CDR3 protein. The table has approximately 540,000 distinct CDR3 sequences, approximately 12% seen once. In the case of this clonotype: Its antigen remains unidentified.

The chain is built from TRBV20-1 and TRBJ1-1, with 7 bases identical to TRBD1. Material for sequencing was blood, either unsorted or a sorted T cell fraction (not recorded which). The source of this sequence is a male donor with ankylosing spondylitis. CDR3 sequence (DNA): TGCAGTGCCAGGGCCCGGCAGGGGGGAAACACTGAAGCTTTCTTT. This codes for CSARARQGGNTEAFF.